These 11 T cell receptor beta chains were all obtained from the same sample, sequenced in a study of early T cells in non-severe SARS-CoV-2 infection. TCRdb reprocessed the 5' RACE reads with MiXCR, giving one entry per CDR3 protein. The sample shows over 90,000 distinct CDR3 sequences, about an eighth of them seen only once. The sequenced material came from whole blood. The origin of the receptors is an adult who was a healthcare worker with PCR-confirmed SARS-CoV-2 infection or an uninfected control (not recorded which).

This clonotype was recorded many times. The chain uses TRBV7-8 and TRBJ1-1; no clear D gene. Per the germline V gene, CDR1 is SGHVS and CDR2 is FQNEAQ. Trimming cost V 6 bases and J 3 bases, with 14 bases left between them. The CDR3 is 14 amino acids. The CDR3 sequence is CASSPFGVHTEAFF. CDR3 coding DNA: TGTGCCAGCAGTCCCTTTGGGGTGCACACTGAAGCTTTCTTT. Based on the CDR3 plus reference TRBV7-8 and TRBJ1-1, the full variable domain is GAGVSQSPRYKVAKRGQDVALRCDPISGHVSLFWYQQALGQGPEFLTYFQNEAQLDKSGLPSDRFFAERPEGSVSTLKIQRTQQEDSAVYLCASSPFGVHTEAFFGQGTRLTVV.

This clonotype was observed at least ten times. One junction end disagrees with the germline gene, perhaps due to a read error. The chain links TRBV19 to TRBJ2-1, with D possibly matching TRBD2 (6 bases). Germline assignment: CDR1 LNHDA and CDR2 SQIVND (reference sequence). The CDR3 extends over 16 amino acids. The CDR3 sequence: CASSVEEGRSRYEQFF. The CDR3, as DNA: TGTGCCAGTAGTGTAGAAGAGGGGAGGAGCAGGTATGAGCAGTTCTTC.

The genes are TRBV6-6 and TRBJ2-5, with 12 bases lining up with TRBD1. J was trimmed by 5 bases and V by 8 bases; bases with no gene match: 0. In germline, CDR1 is MNHNY, CDR2 SVGAGI (reference sequence). The CDR3 totals 12 residues. The CDR3 coding sequence is TGTGCCAGCGGGACAGGGGGCGAGACCCAGTACTTC. It translates to CASGTGGETQYF.

Worth noting for this clonotype: This clone may be a read error of a much larger clone one base away. This sequence joins TRBV5-1 and TRBJ2-7; a weak D match, TRBD1 (6 bases). Looked up from germline, CDR1 is SGHRS and CDR2 is YFSETQ. This CDR3 contains 15 residues. The CDR3 loop reads CTSSLEQGIFGEQYF. DNA of the CDR3: TGCACCAGCAGCTTGGAACAGGGAATCTTTGGCGAGCAGTACTTC.

This clonotype was picked up many times. J is TRBJ2-2 and V is TRBV2, with D unresolved. The CDR3 has 14 amino acids. Germline V gene sequence: CDR1 SNHLY, CDR2 FYNNEI. V was pared by 5 bases and J by 2 bases, with 9 bases between. The CDR3 here is CASSSYRNTGELFF. CDR3 in DNA: TGTGCCAGCAGTAGCTACAGAAACACCGGGGAGCTGTTTTTT.

This clonotype was seen many times. The chain carries TRBV24-1 and TRBJ2-1; no definite D call. V lost 5 bases and J 10 bases, leaving 11 bases between the germline ends. The CDR3 is 12 residues long. Germline V gives CDR1 KGHDR, CDR2 SFDVKD. The CDR3 coding sequence is TGTGCCACCAGTGTATATGGGTCGGAGCAGTTCTTC. Its protein product is CATSVYGSEQFF.

J is TRBJ2-3 and V is TRBV7-9, with no clear D. CDR1 SEHNR and CDR2 FQNEAQ come from the germline V gene (reference sequence). The V gene lost 4 bases and the J gene lost 1 base, with 9 bases spanning the gap. The CDR3 length is 14 residues. The CDR3 region is CASSSGLRTDTQYF. The CDR3 bases are TGTGCCAGCAGCTCCGGCCTACGCACAGATACGCAGTATTTT.

This clonotype was counted between two and nine times. The gene calls are TRBV11-2 and TRBJ1-4, with TRBD1 identical over 8 bases. The V gene end was trimmed by 2 bases and the J gene end by 7 bases; junction bases not matched to a gene: 3. The CDR3 length is 14 residues. CDR1 SGHAT and CDR2 FQNNGV come from the germline V gene. DNA for the CDR3: TGTGCCAGCAGCTTACATGGACAGGGTGAAAAACTGTTTTTT. Protein: CASSLHGQGEKLFF.

This chain uses TRBV11-2 with TRBJ1-4; D gene unclear. Germline loops: CDR1 SGHAT, CDR2 FQNNGV. V was clipped by 1 base and J by 4 bases, with 16 bases between them. The CDR3 extends over 17 amino acids. The CDR3, as DNA: TGTGCCAGCAGCTTAGGCTTATCTTCCGGAAATAATGAAAAACTGTTTTTT. Translation: CASSLGLSSGNNEKLFF.

The J gene is TRBJ2-1, the V gene TRBV12-3 or TRBV12-4, with TRBD2 matching over 11 bases. The length of the CDR3 is 15 residues. Trimming took 6 bases from V and 3 from J; bases not matched to a gene: 4. As DNA, the CDR3 is TGTGCCAGCAGCGGGACTAGCGGAAACTACAATGAGCAGTTCTTC. Translation: CASSGTSGNYNEQFF.

This clonotype has more than one count but fewer than ten. The rearrangement links TRBV28 to TRBJ2-1, with D possibly matching TRBD1 (6 bases). Germline lookup yields CDR1 MDHEN and CDR2 SYDVKM. The V end was cut by 3 bases, the J end by 4 bases, with 16 bases between. The CDR3 sequence is 16 residues long. In DNA form, the CDR3 reads TGTGCCAGCAGTTTTAGAGGGACAAGTATTTACAATGAGCAGTTCTTC. Translating gives CASSFRGTSIYNEQFF.